Reported below is one TCR beta chain. Compared with germline, one end of the junction differs, possibly owing to a read error. As processed by the authors: Reference gene primer amplification yielded estimated nucleated cell counts. Data came from immunoSEQ multiplex PCR; TCRdb stores just in-frame clones and leaves some out. V, J and clone size reflect that table, while D and trimming were determined from the DNA. The table has roughly 100,000 clones, 75% to 90% seen once. Looked up from germline, CDR1 is WNHNN and CDR2 is SYGVQD (reference sequence). The CDR3 has 10 amino acids. This record belongs to a study of blood T cell repertoires in COVID-19. Across the whole study: The United States, Italy and Spain provided the acute and convalescent COVID-19 samples. PBMCs, B-cell-depleted T cells, or T cells provided the cDNA or gDNA that made up the material.

The specimen sequenced was peripheral blood. V gene TRBV10-1 combines with J gene TRBJ1-2, with a weak D call TRBD1 (5 bases). The sequence derives from a human donor in a cohort sampled during active or convalescent COVID-19. CDR3 DNA: TGCGCCAGCAGTGGCGACCGGGACTACTTC. Translating gives CASSGDRDYF.